The source of this T cell receptor (beta chain) is a study of blood T cell repertoires in COVID-19. Study details: Acute-phase and convalescent COVID-19 samples originated in the United States, Italy and Spain. T cells, B-cell-depleted T cells, or PBMCs provided the cDNA or gDNA that served as material.

Sequenced by immunoSEQ multiplex PCR; TCRdb stores in-frame clones only, minus some. This table holds over 95,000 clones, 81% found once. This CDR3 spans 14 amino acids. The V and J ends lost 3 bases and 4 bases respectively, with 10 bases between them. Germline V lookup: CDR1 DFQATT, CDR2 SNEGSKA (reference sequence). The clonotype comes from a human donor in a cohort sampled during active COVID-19. The sequenced sample was peripheral blood. V gene TRBV20-1 combines with J gene TRBJ2-6, with D possibly TRBD1 on 5 matching bases. CDR3 protein: CSASLGLGANVLTF. The DNA of the CDR3 is TGCAGTGCTAGTTTGGGGCTGGGGGCCAACGTCCTGACTTTC.